Below, 25 T cell receptor beta chains from the same sample are listed, as sequenced in a study of blood T cells in healthy people across ages. Primers used in a second PCR of roughly 6 to 11 cycles were a sample-barcoded 5' primer and a J-beta primer mix. TCRdb used MiXCR to reprocess the 5' RACE reads, holding one entry per CDR3 protein. The profile shows about 970,000 distinct CDR3 sequences, just over 50% of them singletons. The sample consisted of blood. The source of these receptors is a woman in her sixties in good health.

The table lists this clonotype with a few counts. This sequence joins TRBV20-1 and TRBJ1-5; D may be TRBD1 (5 bases). The germline V gene has CDR1 DFQATT and CDR2 SNEGSKA (reference sequence). The CDR3 covers 12 residues. V was shortened by 4 bases and J by 4 bases, with 8 bases between the two germline ends. The CDR3 reads CSATGPNQPQHF. CDR3 coding DNA: TGCAGTGCTACAGGGCCGAATCAGCCCCAGCATTTT.

The chain carries TRBV28 and TRBJ2-7, with 7 bases aligning to TRBD2. Germline CDR1 MDHEN, CDR2 SYDVKM. V lost 7 bases to trimming and J lost 0 bases; unmatched junction nucleotides: 15. The CDR3 totals 17 residues. The CDR3 protein is CASITPGPAGSSYEQYF. In DNA form, the CDR3 reads TGTGCCAGCATAACTCCGGGACCAGCGGGGAGCTCCTACGAGCAGTACTTC.

The rearrangement links TRBV20-1 to TRBJ2-7; TRBD2 matches 8 bases. CDR1 is DFQATT and CDR2 is SNEGSKA in the germline V gene (reference sequence). The CDR3 length is 14 residues. The J segment lost 6 bases and the V segment lost 1 base, leaving 8 bases of the junction unmatched. The CDR3 is CSARVPGGPFEQYF. CDR3 DNA: TGCAGTGCTAGAGTCCCGGGAGGGCCATTCGAGCAGTACTTC.

The chain joins TRBV12-3 or TRBV12-4 to TRBJ1-2, with D maybe TRBD1 (5 bases). The CDR3 spans 14 residues. V was trimmed by 5 bases and J by 8 bases, leaving 18 bases between them. The CDR3 region has the DNA TGTGCCAGCAGTCCGACCTCTCAGGGTGGAGGCTACACCTTC. Its protein product is CASSPTSQGGGYTF.

The chain links TRBV9 to TRBJ1-5, with D possibly being TRBD1 (6 bases). The CDR3 consists of 16 residues. Germline CDR1 is SGDLS and CDR2 is YYNGEE. The ends were cut back, 4 bases at V and 5 bases at J, with 19 bases in the middle. CDR3: CASSPPGTSGHQPQHF. The CDR3 DNA reads as TGTGCCAGCAGCCCCCCCGGGACATCGGGTCATCAGCCCCAGCATTTT.

V is TRBV7-2 and J is TRBJ2-7; possibly TRBD2 for D (5 bases). The germline V gene has CDR1 SGHTA and CDR2 FQGNSA. The CDR3 runs 14 residues. Trimming pared 6 bases from V and 0 bases from J, leaving 12 bases between. The CDR3 is CASRPGVSSYEQYF. The CDR3 DNA reads as TGTGCCAGCAGACCCGGGGTCTCCTCCTACGAGCAGTACTTC.

V is TRBV20-1 and J is TRBJ2-3; 8 bases line up with TRBD2. Germline CDR1 is DFQATT and CDR2 is SNEGSKA (reference sequence). The CDR3 contains 15 residues. Trimming removed 3 bases from V and 2 bases from J; junction bases left unmatched: 7. As DNA, the CDR3 is TGCAGTGCTAGGGGGGTAGCGGGGCTCACAGATACGCAGTATTTT. Translation gives CSARGVAGLTDTQYF.

This clonotype was counted only a few times. The rearrangement links TRBV27 to TRBJ2-4, with TRBD1 as a possible D gene (6 bases). The J call may be incorrect, as the DNA end agrees better with TRBJ2-7. The CDR3 runs to 14 residues. Germline V CDR1 and CDR2: MNHEY, SMNVEV (reference sequence). CDR3 in DNA: TGTGCCAGCAGTCCCATAGGGGGATCCTACGAGCAGTACTTC. Translation: CASSPIGGSYEQYF.

This clonotype has more than one count but fewer than ten. The chain has TRBV6-6 and TRBJ1-6; 7 bases match TRBD1. The germline gives CDR1 MNHNY, CDR2 SVGAGI (reference sequence). The V and J ends lost 4 bases and 7 bases, in that order; junction bases with no gene match: 7. This CDR3 is 15 amino acids long. CDR3 protein: CASSFETGLNSPLHF. The CDR3 region has the DNA TGTGCCAGCAGTTTCGAGACAGGGCTCAATTCACCCCTCCACTTT.

This sequence joins TRBV3-1 and TRBJ2-2; D gene uncertain. The germline V gene has CDR1 LGHDT and CDR2 YNNKEL (reference sequence). V lost 1 base to trimming and J lost 5 bases, with 8 bases between them. This CDR3 comprises 14 residues. CDR3 sequence (DNA): TGTGCCAGCAGCCAAGGGGTAATTACCGGGGAGCTGTTTTTT. Translated, it gives CASSQGVITGELFF.

The chain joins TRBV7-2 to TRBJ2-5; possibly TRBD1 or TRBD2 for D (5 bases each). Looked up from germline, CDR1 is SGHTA and CDR2 is FQGNSA. Deletions cut 0 bases from V and 5 bases from J, with 19 bases between. The CDR3 runs 17 residues. CDR3 sequence (DNA): TGTGCCAGCAGCTTAGCTAAACTCCGAGGGGTCGGGGAGACCCAGTACTTC. Translating gives CASSLAKLRGVGETQYF.

This chain uses TRBV12-3 or TRBV12-4 with TRBJ2-3, with 10 bases matching TRBD2. Trimming removed 4 bases from V and 4 bases from J; junction bases left unmatched: 11. CDR3 length: 17 residues. The chain's CDR3 is CASSWTSGRPRADTQYF. Written as DNA, the CDR3 is TGTGCCAGCAGTTGGACTAGCGGACGCCCGAGAGCAGATACGCAGTATTTT.

Worth noting for this clonotype: This sequence may be a read error, since a much larger clone differs from it by one base. The chain links TRBV2 to TRBJ2-5, with TRBD1 identical over 10 bases. With V trimmed by 6 bases and J by 5 bases, 6 bases remained unmatched. Germline loops: CDR1 SNHLY, CDR2 FYNNEI. The CDR3 spans 14 residues. The CDR3 region has the DNA TGTGCCAGCAGCGCCGACAGGGGGCATGAGACCCAGTACTTC. Amino acids: CASSADRGHETQYF.

V usage is TRBV7-2 and J usage is TRBJ2-3, with 8 bases aligning to TRBD1. Losses at the gene ends were 5 bases for V and 4 bases for J; bases not matched to a gene: 8. Germline CDR1 SGHTA, CDR2 FQGNSA. The CDR3 loop spans 15 amino acids. CDR3 bases: TGTGCCAGCAGCGGAGGGACAGGTCCAGCAGATACGCAGTATTTT. Its translation: CASSGGTGPADTQYF.

The gene calls are TRBV27 and TRBJ2-4, with D perhaps matching TRBD1 (5 bases). The CDR3 length is 15 residues. Germline V gives CDR1 MNHEY, CDR2 SMNVEV (reference sequence). Trimming cost V 5 bases and J 8 bases, with 19 bases left between them. The CDR3 nucleotides are TGTGCCAGCAGTGTACGGACAAGGGGCCTGGACATTCAGTACTTC. It is translated as CASSVRTRGLDIQYF.

The V and J genes are TRBV9 and TRBJ2-1; possible D gene TRBD1, 6 bases. CDR3 length: 15 residues. Germline V gene sequence: CDR1 SGDLS, CDR2 YYNGEE. The ends were cut back, 0 bases at V and 4 bases at J, with 11 bases in the middle. CDR3 DNA sequence: TGTGCCAGCAGCGTAGTTCTCGACAGGTACAATGAGCAGTTCTTC. Its protein product is CASSVVLDRYNEQFF.

The chain is built from TRBV10-2 and TRBJ2-4; 9 bases are shared with TRBD2. Matching the DNA end better, TRBJ2-5 makes the J call doubtful. CDR3 length equals 16 residues. The germline V gene encodes CDR1 WSHSY and CDR2 SAAADI. This CDR3 reads CASGRSSGSLQETQYF. The CDR3 coding sequence is TGCGCCAGCGGTAGAAGTAGCGGGAGCCTCCAAGAGACCCAGTACTTC.

As regards this clonotype: A much larger clone differs by one base, so this may be a read error. The chain has TRBV7-3 and TRBJ2-3; D is perhaps TRBD2 (5 bases). The CDR3 contains 14 residues. Between the trimmed V and J ends, which lost 3 bases and 4 bases, there was a span of 11 bases. Germline CDR1 SGHTA, CDR2 FQGTGA. The CDR3 loop reads CASSFNRGSDTQYF. The CDR3 region has the DNA TGTGCCAGCAGCTTCAACAGAGGGTCAGATACGCAGTATTTT.

In this sample, this clonotype turned up a few times. The chain couples TRBV4-1 to TRBJ2-7, with D unclear. Trimming left V 1 base short and J 2 bases short, with 12 bases between. The CDR3 runs to 15 residues. Per the germline V gene, CDR1 is MGHRA and CDR2 is YSYEKL. CDR3 residues: CASSQGVRTAYEQYF. The CDR3 nucleotides are TGCGCCAGCAGCCAAGGGGTCAGGACCGCCTACGAGCAGTACTTC.

The rearrangement links TRBV29-1 to TRBJ2-7; weak D call: TRBD2 (6 bases). Germline V CDR1 and CDR2: SQVTM, ANQGSEA. The CDR3 is made up of 18 amino acids. Between the trimmed V and J ends, which lost 6 bases and 3 bases, there was a span of 30 bases. Here the CDR3 reads CSVELPAGTAGRVYEQYF. In DNA, the CDR3 is TGCAGCGTGGAACTACCCGCCGGGACTGCGGGTAGGGTCTACGAGCAGTACTTC.

The J gene is TRBJ2-1, the V gene TRBV12-3 or TRBV12-4, with 9 positions matching TRBD2. The CDR3 extends over 15 amino acids. The V segment lost 5 bases and the J segment 6 bases; nucleotides outside the gene matches: 8. Here the CDR3 DNA reads TGTGCCAGCAGTCCAAGCGGGGGGCGTCGCAATGAGCAGTTCTTC. Translating it yields CASSPSGGRRNEQFF.

V usage is TRBV4-1 and J usage is TRBJ1-5; 8 bases fit TRBD1. Germline values: CDR1 MGHRA, CDR2 YSYEKL. This CDR3 comprises 15 residues. The ends lost 1 base at V and 7 bases at J; junction bases unmatched: 6. The CDR3 DNA reads as TGCGCCAGCAGCCAAGCATTCACAGGGGGGCAGCCCCAGCATTTT. Residues: CASSQAFTGGQPQHF.

This clonotype turned up a few times. This chain joins TRBV9 and TRBJ2-5; weak D call: TRBD2 (5 bases). The CDR3 is 13 amino acids. Germline assignment: CDR1 SGDLS and CDR2 YYNGEE. V was trimmed by 5 bases and J by 2 bases, leaving 10 bases between them. The CDR3 here is CASRSPGQETQYF. The CDR3 DNA is TGTGCCAGCAGGAGCCCGGGGCAAGAGACCCAGTACTTC. Filled out from reference TRBV9 and TRBJ2-5, the complete variable domain reads DSGVTQTPKHLITATGQRVTLRCSPRSGDLSVYWYQQSLDQGLQFLIQYYNGEERAKGNILERFSAQQFPDLHSELNLSSLELGDSALYFCASRSPGQETQYFGPGTRLLVL.

This chain joins TRBV6-5 and TRBJ2-1, with 7 bases identical to TRBD1. The V segment lost 6 bases and the J segment 5 bases; nucleotides outside the gene matches: 13. This CDR3 is built from 16 residues. The V gene's germline CDR1 is MNHEY and CDR2 SVGAGI. The CDR3 sequence: CASSAPSGQQHNEQFF. The CDR3 bases are TGTGCCAGCAGCGCCCCTTCGGGACAGCAACACAATGAGCAGTTCTTC.

This rearrangement joins TRBV10-3 to TRBJ1-6; 8 bases match TRBD1. Germline-derived CDR1 and CDR2 are ENHRY and SYGVKD. With 3 bases clipped from V and 10 bases from J, the junction kept 8 bases outside the gene matches. The CDR3 loop spans 15 amino acids. CDR3 in amino acids: CAISELDRGRSPLHF. CDR3 in DNA: TGTGCCATCAGTGAACTAGACAGGGGACGGTCACCCCTCCACTTT.